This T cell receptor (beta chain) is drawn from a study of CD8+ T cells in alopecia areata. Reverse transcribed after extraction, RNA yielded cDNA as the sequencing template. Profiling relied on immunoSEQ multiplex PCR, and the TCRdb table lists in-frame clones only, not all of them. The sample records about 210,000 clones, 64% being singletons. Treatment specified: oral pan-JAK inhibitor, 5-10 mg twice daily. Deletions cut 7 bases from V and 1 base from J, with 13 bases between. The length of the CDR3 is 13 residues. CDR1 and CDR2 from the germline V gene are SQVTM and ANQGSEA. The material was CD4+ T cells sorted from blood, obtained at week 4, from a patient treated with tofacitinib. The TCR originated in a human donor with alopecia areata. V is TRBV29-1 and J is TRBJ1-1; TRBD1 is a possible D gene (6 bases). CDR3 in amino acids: CSASARGNTEAFF. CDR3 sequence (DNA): TGCAGCGCGTCGGCCAGGGGGAACACTGAAGCTTTCTTT.